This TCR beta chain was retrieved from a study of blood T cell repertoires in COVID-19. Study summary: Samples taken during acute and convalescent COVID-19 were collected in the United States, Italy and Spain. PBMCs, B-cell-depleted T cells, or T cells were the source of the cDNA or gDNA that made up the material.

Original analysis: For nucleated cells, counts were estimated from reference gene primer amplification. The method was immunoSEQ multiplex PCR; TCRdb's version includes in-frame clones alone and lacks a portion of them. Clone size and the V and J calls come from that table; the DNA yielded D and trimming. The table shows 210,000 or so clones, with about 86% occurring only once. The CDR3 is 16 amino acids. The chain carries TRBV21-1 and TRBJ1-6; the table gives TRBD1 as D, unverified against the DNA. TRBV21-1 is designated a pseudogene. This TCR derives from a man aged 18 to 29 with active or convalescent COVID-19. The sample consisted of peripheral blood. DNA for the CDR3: TGTGCCAGCAGCACGTCCCGGACAGCCTATAATTCACCCCTCCACTTT. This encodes CASSTSRTAYNSPLHF.